This TCR beta chain was found in a study of OX40 agonist ivuxolimab in advanced cancers. Study overall: Ivuxolimab, which is an agonistic anti-OX40 (CD134) antibody, was administered to the patients. Study-level points and caveats: Circulating CD4+ and CD8+ T cells showed clonal expansion by week 6 at 0.1 to 3.0 mg/kg. The authors did not determine the antigen specificity of the expanded peripheral T cells. Average numbers of expanded clones were greater in CD8+ T cells than in CD4+.

Produced via immunoSEQ multiplex PCR; TCRdb's table is partial and in-frame only. The sample lists 50,000 or so clones, approximately 84% occurring once. Germline assignment: CDR1 MNHNS and CDR2 SASEGT. V was pared by 3 bases and J by 5 bases, with 4 bases of the junction left unmatched. This CDR3 spans 14 amino acids. Comment on this clone: Its antigen remains unknown.

This rearrangement joins TRBV6-1 to TRBJ2-7, with 10 bases that match TRBD1. The sequencing here drew on CD4+ or CD8+ T cells sorted from blood, taken in a trial of the OX40 agonist ivuxolimab. This TCR was recovered from an adult with an advanced solid tumor such as melanoma, head and neck, liver or kidney cancer. In DNA form, the CDR3 reads TGTGCCAGCAGTGAGGGACAGGGGCCCAACGAGCAGTACTTC. It codes for CASSEGQGPNEQYF.